The 23 T cell receptor beta chains given below trace back to one sample, sequenced in a study of cytomegalovirus exposure and HLA in healthy donors. Vbeta (60) and Jbeta (13) primers were used in the PCR. TCRdb keeps only in-frame clones here, not all; method: immunoSEQ multiplex PCR. This repertoire shows 95,000 to 150,000 clones, 10% found once; its top ten account for about 4.7%. The sequenced material came from PBMCs. The receptors here all came from a woman aged 18-29 years in good health and CMV-seropositive.

The J gene is TRBJ2-3, the V gene TRBV7-9; D is undetermined. CDR3 length: 14 residues. CDR1 and CDR2 (germline): SEHNR, FQNEAQ (reference sequence). Trimming took 1 base from V and 6 from J, leaving 11 bases between them. CDR3 sequence: CASSLEVAGDTQYF. As DNA, the CDR3 is TGTGCCAGCAGCTTAGAGGTAGCCGGGGATACGCAGTATTTT.

The chain combines TRBV20-1 with TRBJ1-1; D is unresolved. Germline V CDR1 and CDR2: DFQATT, SNEGSKA (reference sequence). This CDR3 has 11 amino acids. The V end was cut by 3 bases, the J end by 8 bases, with 10 bases between. The CDR3 nucleotides are TGCAGTGCTAGCTCCCCTCCGGAAGCTTTCTTT. This translates into CSASSPPEAFF.

This chain connects TRBV6-1 to TRBJ1-4, with D uncertain. This CDR3 is built from 14 residues. Trimming cost V 0 bases and J 5 bases, with 7 bases left between them. Germline CDR1 reads MNHNS; CDR2 reads SASEGT. The CDR3 DNA is TGTGCCAGCAGTGAAGCTAGCCAGAATGAAAAACTGTTTTTT. This encodes CASSEASQNEKLFF.

This clone was detected a few times. The V gene is TRBV25-1, the J gene TRBJ1-4; tentatively, D is TRBD1 (6 bases). Between the trimmed V and J ends, which lost 5 bases and 6 bases, there was a span of 13 bases. CDR1 is MGHDK and CDR2 is SYGVNS in the germline V gene. The CDR3 sequence is 14 residues long. CDR3 residues: CASSRRGGDEKLFF. As DNA, the CDR3 is TGTGCCAGCAGTCGCAGGGGAGGGGATGAAAAACTGTTTTTT.

This chain links TRBV14 with TRBJ1-1, with D possibly being TRBD1 (5 bases). From germline, CDR1 is SGHDN and CDR2 FVKESK. The CDR3 has 15 amino acids. V lost 3 bases, J lost 2 bases, and 13 bases lay in between. CDR3 DNA sequence: TGTGCCAGCAGCCATCGACAGCACGTTAACACTGAAGCTTTCTTT. It encodes CASSHRQHVNTEAFF. Looking up the rest from reference TRBV14 and TRBJ1-1 gives the full variable domain: EAGVTQFPSHSVIEKGQTVTLRCDPISGHDNLYWYRRVMGKEIKFLLHFVKESKQDESGMPNNRFLAERTGGTYSTLKVQPAELEDSGVYFCASSHRQHVNTEAFFGQGTRLTVV.

In its sample, this clone was seen a few times. The V gene is TRBV11-3, the J gene TRBJ1-4; 11 nucleotides align to TRBD1. The CDR3 has 19 amino acids. CDR1 SGHNT and CDR2 YENEEA come from the germline V gene. V lost 3 bases to trimming and J lost 0 bases; unmatched junction nucleotides: 9. The DNA for the CDR3 is TGTGCCAGCAGCTTCGGACAGGGGGCGGTTGTTGCAACTAATGAAAAACTGTTTTTT. It codes for CASSFGQGAVVATNEKLFF.

This clone was observed a few times. The chain couples TRBV5-6 to TRBJ1-1; maybe TRBD1 (6 bases). Germline assignment: CDR1 SGHDT and CDR2 YYEEEE. This CDR3 contains 13 residues. V was shortened by 2 bases and J by 3 bases, with 8 bases between the two germline ends. CDR3 protein: CASSLWTDTEAFF. The DNA for the CDR3 is TGTGCCAGCAGCTTATGGACAGACACTGAAGCTTTCTTT.

The chain combines TRBV7-6 with TRBJ2-7, with a weak D call TRBD1 (5 bases). Germline CDR1 and CDR2: SGHVS and FNYEAQ. V was pared by 4 bases and J by 0 bases, with 10 bases between. The CDR3 length is 14 residues. The CDR3 is CASSSTVSSYEQYF. CDR3 bases: TGTGCCAGCAGCTCGACAGTGAGCTCCTACGAGCAGTACTTC. The full variable domain, completed using reference TRBV7-6 and TRBJ2-7, is GAGVSQSPRYKVTKRGQDVALRCDPISGHVSLYWYRQALGQGPEFLTYFNYEAQQDKSGLPNDRFSAERPEGSISTLTIQRTEQRDSAMYRCASSSTVSSYEQYFGPGTRLTVT.

V is TRBV28 and J is TRBJ1-1, with TRBD1 as a possible D gene (5 bases). This CDR3 contains 15 residues. With 7 bases removed from V and 0 bases from J, the gap between germline ends came to 15 bases. Germline V gives CDR1 MDHEN, CDR2 SYDVKM. The DNA of the CDR3 is TGTGCCAGCACATCGTGGCAGGGCCTGAACACTGAAGCTTTCTTT. This codes for CASTSWQGLNTEAFF.

CDR3 coding DNA: TGTGCCAGCAGCCCGGGGGAAGGTTGGCCCCAGCATTTT. Amino acids: CASSPGEGWPQHF. The rearrangement links TRBV9 to TRBJ1-5, with D maybe TRBD1 (5 bases). Germline V gives CDR1 SGDLS, CDR2 YYNGEE. The CDR3 sequence is 13 residues long. V lost 4 bases to trimming and J lost 9 bases, with 14 bases between them.

This clone was seen a few times. V is TRBV4-2 and J is TRBJ1-6, with D hard to call. CDR3 size: 16 residues. The V and J ends lost 3 bases and 0 bases respectively, with 9 bases between them. In germline, CDR1 is LGHNA, CDR2 YNFKEQ. The CDR3 sequence is CASSQAKSSYNSPLHF. The CDR3 bases are TGTGCCAGCAGCCAGGCCAAAAGCTCCTATAATTCACCCCTCCACTTT.

This clone has more than one count but fewer than ten. The V and J genes are TRBV6-6 and TRBJ2-3, with unresolved D. The germline V gene has CDR1 MNHNY and CDR2 SVGAGI (reference sequence). This CDR3 has 13 residues. The V and J ends lost 6 bases and 2 bases respectively, with 9 bases between them. CDR3 loop: CASSLLHTDTQYF. For the CDR3, the DNA is TGTGCCAGCAGCCTACTCCACACAGATACGCAGTATTTT.

The chain is built from TRBV27 and TRBJ2-3; the D gene is possibly TRBD1 (5 bases). Trimming stripped 3 bases from V and 6 bases from J, with 13 bases between. CDR3 length equals 14 residues. Germline CDR1 MNHEY, CDR2 SMNVEV (reference sequence). CDR3 sequence reads: CASSFLLGADTQYF. CDR3 nucleotides: TGTGCCAGCAGTTTTCTGCTAGGGGCGGATACGCAGTATTTT.

In this sample, this clone turned up a few times. J is TRBJ2-5 and V is TRBV27; the match to TRBD1 covers 10 bases. This CDR3 has 16 amino acids. Per the germline V gene, CDR1 is MNHEY and CDR2 is SMNVEV (reference sequence). The ends lost 6 bases at V and 2 bases at J; junction bases unmatched: 9. The chain's CDR3 is CASRGQGEGEQETQYF. For the CDR3, the DNA is TGTGCCAGCAGAGGACAGGGGGAGGGTGAACAAGAGACCCAGTACTTC.

The rearrangement joins TRBV19 to TRBJ2-7; D may be TRBD1 (5 bases). Germline CDR1 reads LNHDA; CDR2 reads SQIVND (reference sequence). V was trimmed by 5 bases and J by 5 bases, leaving 10 bases between them. The CDR3 is 12 amino acids. The CDR3 loop reads CASSSGPHEQYF. CDR3 DNA sequence: TGTGCCAGTAGTTCAGGGCCCCACGAGCAGTACTTC.

The CDR3 bases are TGTGCCAGCAGCTCGGACAGGGTGGTTAATGGCTACACCTTC. This codes for CASSSDRVVNGYTF. The chain recombines TRBV7-8 with TRBJ1-2, with TRBD1 identical over 8 bases. This CDR3 comprises 14 residues. The junction had 7 bases not matched to a gene; V was cut back by 4 bases and J by 6 bases. CDR1 is SGHVS, CDR2 FQNEAQ, per germline.

This clone has a handful of counts. This chain connects TRBV29-1 to TRBJ2-7, with D perhaps TRBD1 (5 bases). The V and J ends lost 6 bases and 7 bases respectively, with 16 bases between them. Germline V gene data show CDR1 as SQVTM and CDR2 as ANQGSEA. The CDR3 spans 12 residues. This CDR3 is CSVVQARGEQYF. Here the CDR3 DNA reads TGCAGCGTGGTACAGGCCCGAGGTGAGCAGTACTTC.

The chain links TRBV2 to TRBJ1-5; D is possibly TRBD1 (5 bases). The germline CDR1 and CDR2 sequences are SNHLY and FYNNEI. Trimming removed 2 bases at V and 7 bases at J, with 9 bases between. CDR3 length equals 13 residues. The DNA of the CDR3 is TGTGCCAGCAGTGAACAGGGAGGACAGCCCCAGCATTTT. Translating gives CASSEQGGQPQHF.

This clone was picked up a small number of times. One end of the junction varies from germline; a read error may be responsible. This rearrangement joins TRBV7-7 to TRBJ2-2, with 15 bases that match TRBD2. Germline CDR1 SSHAT, CDR2 FNYEAQ (reference sequence). CDR3 size: 17 residues. CDR3 nucleotide sequence: TGTGCTAGCAGCCCGGGACTAGCGGGAGGAGGGGCCGGGGAGCTGTTTTTT. Translated, it gives CASSPGLAGGGAGELFF.

This clone was seen more than once but under ten times. The chain is built from TRBV30 and TRBJ2-1, with 7 bases aligning to TRBD2. CDR1 and CDR2 from the germline V gene are GTSNPN and SVGIG (reference sequence). J was trimmed by 7 bases and V by 0 bases; bases with no gene match: 3. The length of the CDR3 is 13 residues. Here the CDR3 reads CAWSVVRENEQFF. As DNA, the CDR3 is TGTGCCTGGAGTGTAGTGCGGGAGAATGAGCAGTTCTTC. Full variable domain (missing parts from reference TRBV30 and TRBJ2-1): SQTIHQWPATLVQPVGSPLSLECTVEGTSNPNLYWYRQAAGRGLQLLFYSVGIGQISSEVPQNLSASRPQDRQFILSSKKLLLSDSGFYLCAWSVVRENEQFFGPGTRLTVL.

In this sample, this clone turned up a few times. The V and J genes are TRBV9 and TRBJ2-3, with D uncertain. Germline CDR1 is SGDLS and CDR2 is YYNGEE. The CDR3 is made up of 13 amino acids. V was clipped by 1 base and J by 1 base, with 4 bases between them. CDR3 in DNA: TGTGCCAGCAGCGTATTAGGCACAGATACGCAGTATTTT. Its protein is CASSVLGTDTQYF. The entire variable domain, with the rest obtained from reference TRBV9 and TRBJ2-3, is as follows: DSGVTQTPKHLITATGQRVTLRCSPRSGDLSVYWYQQSLDQGLQFLIQYYNGEERAKGNILERFSAQQFPDLHSELNLSSLELGDSALYFCASSVLGTDTQYFGPGTRLTVL.

This clone was detected only a few times. The V gene is TRBV10-3, the J gene TRBJ1-5; maybe TRBD1 (5 bases). CDR1 is ENHRY and CDR2 is SYGVKD in the germline V gene. Trimming pared 11 bases from V and 1 base from J, leaving 15 bases between. This CDR3 has 14 residues. The CDR3 spells CAAGPQGSNQPQHF. DNA for the CDR3: TGTGCCGCAGGGCCTCAAGGGAGCAATCAGCCCCAGCATTTT.

This clone was seen only a few times. The chain links TRBV10-3 to TRBJ1-5; 8 nucleotides match TRBD1. This CDR3 contains 16 residues. The trim removed 3 bases at V and 3 bases at J, leaving 7 bases unmatched. The germline gives CDR1 ENHRY, CDR2 SYGVKD. CDR3 bases: TGTGCCATCAGTGATGGGCAGGGGGCAAACAATCAGCCCCAGCATTTT. Translation gives CAISDGQGANNQPQHF.